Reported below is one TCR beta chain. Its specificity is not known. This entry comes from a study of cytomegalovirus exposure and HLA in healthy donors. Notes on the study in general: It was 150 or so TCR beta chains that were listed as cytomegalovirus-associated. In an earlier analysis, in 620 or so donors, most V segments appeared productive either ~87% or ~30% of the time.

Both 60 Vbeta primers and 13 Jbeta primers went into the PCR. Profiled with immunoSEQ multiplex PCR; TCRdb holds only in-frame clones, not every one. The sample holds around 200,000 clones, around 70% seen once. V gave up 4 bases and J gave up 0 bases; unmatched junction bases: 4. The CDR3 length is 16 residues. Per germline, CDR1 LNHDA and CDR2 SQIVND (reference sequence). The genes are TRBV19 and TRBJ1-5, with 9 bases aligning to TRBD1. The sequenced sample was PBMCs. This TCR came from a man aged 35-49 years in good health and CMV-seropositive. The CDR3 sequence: CASSRQGENSNQPQHF. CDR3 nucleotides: TGTGCCAGTAGTAGACAGGGGGAGAATAGCAATCAGCCCCAGCATTTT.